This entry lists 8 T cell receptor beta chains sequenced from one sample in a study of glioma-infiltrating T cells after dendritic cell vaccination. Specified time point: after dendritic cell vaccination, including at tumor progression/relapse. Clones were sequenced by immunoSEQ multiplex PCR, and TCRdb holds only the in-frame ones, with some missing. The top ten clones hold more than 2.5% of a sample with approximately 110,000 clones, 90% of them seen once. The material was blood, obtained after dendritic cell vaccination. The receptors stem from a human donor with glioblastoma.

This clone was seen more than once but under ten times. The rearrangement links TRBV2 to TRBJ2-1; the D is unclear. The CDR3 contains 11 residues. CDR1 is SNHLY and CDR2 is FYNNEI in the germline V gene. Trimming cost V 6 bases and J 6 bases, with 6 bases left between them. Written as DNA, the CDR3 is TGTGCCAGCAGGGCCGTCAATGAGCAGTTCTTC. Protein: CASRAVNEQFF.

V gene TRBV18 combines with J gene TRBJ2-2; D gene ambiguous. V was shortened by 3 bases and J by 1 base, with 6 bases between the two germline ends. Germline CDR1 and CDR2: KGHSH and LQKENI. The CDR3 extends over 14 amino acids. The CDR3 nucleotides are TGTGCCAGCTCACCCGAGCGGAACACCGGGGAGCTGTTTTTT. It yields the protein CASSPERNTGELFF.

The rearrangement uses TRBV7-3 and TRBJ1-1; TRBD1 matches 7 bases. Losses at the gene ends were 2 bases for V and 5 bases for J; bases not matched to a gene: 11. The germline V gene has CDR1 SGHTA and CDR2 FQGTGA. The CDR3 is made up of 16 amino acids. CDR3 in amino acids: CASSLSPGGLGTEAFF. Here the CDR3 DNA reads TGTGCCAGCAGCTTATCCCCAGGGGGGCTGGGGACTGAAGCTTTCTTT.

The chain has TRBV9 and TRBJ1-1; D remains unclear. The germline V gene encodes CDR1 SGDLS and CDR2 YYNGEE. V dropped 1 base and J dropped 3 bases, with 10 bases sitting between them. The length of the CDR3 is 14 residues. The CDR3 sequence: CASSVSGSDTEAFF. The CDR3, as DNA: TGTGCCAGCAGCGTATCGGGGTCAGACACTGAAGCTTTCTTT.

The CDR3 region has the DNA TGTGCCAGCAGTCCCACTAGGGCCGACCAGTACTTC. It codes for CASSPTRADQYF. The gene calls are TRBV2 and TRBJ2-5; possible D gene TRBD2, 5 bases. Germline V lookup: CDR1 SNHLY, CDR2 FYNNEI. With 5 bases removed from V and 10 bases from J, the gap between germline ends came to 14 bases. The CDR3 loop spans 12 amino acids.

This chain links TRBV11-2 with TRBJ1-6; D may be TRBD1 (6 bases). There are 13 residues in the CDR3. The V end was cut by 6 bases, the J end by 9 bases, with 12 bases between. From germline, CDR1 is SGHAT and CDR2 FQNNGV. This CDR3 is CASRQGLISPLHF. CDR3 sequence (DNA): TGTGCCAGCAGACAGGGATTAATTTCACCCCTCCACTTT. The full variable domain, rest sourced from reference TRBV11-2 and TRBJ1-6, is EAGVAQSPRYKIIEKRQSVAFWCNPISGHATLYWYQQILGQGPKLLIQFQNNGVVDDSQLPKDRFSAERLKGVDSTLKIQPAKLEDSAVYLCASRQGLISPLHFGNGTRLTVT.

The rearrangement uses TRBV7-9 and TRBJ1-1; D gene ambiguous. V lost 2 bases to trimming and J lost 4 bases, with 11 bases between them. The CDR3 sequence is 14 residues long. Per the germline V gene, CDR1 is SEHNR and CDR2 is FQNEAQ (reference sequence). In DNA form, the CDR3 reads TGTGCCAGCAGCTTAAGGGAGGGATCCACTGAAGCTTTCTTT. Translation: CASSLREGSTEAFF.

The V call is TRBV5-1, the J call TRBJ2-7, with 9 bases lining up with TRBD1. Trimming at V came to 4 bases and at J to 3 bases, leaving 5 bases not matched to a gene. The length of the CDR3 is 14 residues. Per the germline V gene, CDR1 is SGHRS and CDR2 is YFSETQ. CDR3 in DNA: TGCGCCAGCAGCGAGGGACAGGGAAGCTACGAGCAGTACTTC. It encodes CASSEGQGSYEQYF.